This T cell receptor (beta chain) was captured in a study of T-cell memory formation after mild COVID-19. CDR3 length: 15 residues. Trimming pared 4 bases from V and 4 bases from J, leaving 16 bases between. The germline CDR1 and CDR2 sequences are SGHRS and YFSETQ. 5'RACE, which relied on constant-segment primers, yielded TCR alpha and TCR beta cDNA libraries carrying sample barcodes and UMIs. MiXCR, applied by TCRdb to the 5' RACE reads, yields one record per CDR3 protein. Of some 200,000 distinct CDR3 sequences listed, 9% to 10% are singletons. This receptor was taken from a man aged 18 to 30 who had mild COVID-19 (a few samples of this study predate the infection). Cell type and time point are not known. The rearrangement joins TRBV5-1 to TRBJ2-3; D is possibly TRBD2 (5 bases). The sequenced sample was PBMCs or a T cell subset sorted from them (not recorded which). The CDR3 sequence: CASSLSGKGSDTQYF. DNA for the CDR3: TGCGCCAGCAGCCTCTCGGGGAAAGGGTCAGATACGCAGTATTTT.